A single sample gave rise to the 26 T cell receptor beta chains below, sequenced in a study of vaccination and CD4 T cells after COVID-19. Cultured CD4+ T cell DNA underwent sequencing with the Oncomine TCR Beta short-read assay. MiXCR was run by TCRdb on the PCR reads, yielding one entry per CDR3 protein. The sample yields roughly 14,000 distinct CDR3 sequences, roughly 52% seen once. The antigens of these receptors remain unknown. Treatment of the sample: roughly 10-day PBMC culture with coronavirus spike peptide pools or control peptides (ViraFEST assay). The sample was CD4+ T cells from blood, cultured in vitro, taken before SARS-CoV-2 vaccination. The receptors derive from a human donor who had recovered from COVID-19.

The chain recombines TRBV30 with TRBJ2-7, with TRBD2 identical over 8 bases. This CDR3 has 14 amino acids. CDR1 GTSNPN and CDR2 SVGIG come from the germline V gene (reference sequence). V dropped 4 bases and J dropped 3; count of bases not matched to a gene: 8. The CDR3 sequence is CAWTSNSGGYEQYF. In DNA, the CDR3 is TGTGCCTGGACCTCTAACAGCGGGGGCTACGAGCAGTACTTC. The full variable domain, its missing parts supplied by reference TRBV30 and TRBJ2-7, is SQTIHQWPATLVQPVGSPLSLECTVEGTSNPNLYWYRQAAGRGLQLLFYSVGIGQISSEVPQNLSASRPQDRQFILSSKKLLLSDSGFYLCAWTSNSGGYEQYFGPGTRLTVT.

This clonotype appeared a few times. The chain combines TRBV7-3 with TRBJ2-3, with a possible D match to TRBD2 (5 bases). The CDR3 length is 15 residues. V lost 3 bases to trimming and J lost 2 bases, with 12 bases between them. Looked up from germline, CDR1 is SGHTA and CDR2 is FQGTGA. The CDR3: CASSFDGKITDTQYF. Here the CDR3 DNA reads TGTGCCAGCAGCTTTGACGGGAAGATCACAGATACGCAGTATTTT. The full variable domain, its missing parts supplied by reference TRBV7-3 and TRBJ2-3, is GAGVSQTPSNKVTEKGKYVELRCDPISGHTALYWYRQSLGQGPEFLIYFQGTGAADDSGLPNDRFFAVRPEGSVSTLKIQRTERGDSAVYLCASSFDGKITDTQYFGPGTRLTVL.

Here the CDR3 DNA reads TGTGCCAGCAGCTTATTCCTACAGGGAGGAGAGACCCAGTACTTC. Amino acids: CASSLFLQGGETQYF. This sequence joins TRBV7-9 and TRBJ2-5; D may match TRBD1 or TRBD2 (6 bases each). This CDR3 spans 15 amino acids. The germline V gene encodes CDR1 SEHNR and CDR2 FQNEAQ (reference sequence). V shed 2 bases and J shed 4 bases, with 14 bases lying between them.

J is TRBJ2-1 and V is TRBV27; D gene uncertain. Trimming removed 7 bases from V and 4 bases from J, with 8 bases in between. CDR3 length equals 12 residues. CDR1 and CDR2 (germline): MNHEY, SMNVEV (reference sequence). The CDR3 sequence is CASKEPYNEQFF. DNA for the CDR3: TGTGCCAGCAAGGAGCCATACAATGAGCAGTTCTTC.

The chain has TRBV6-5 and TRBJ2-3, with no clear D. The V and J ends lost 3 bases and 4 bases respectively, with 2 bases between them. This CDR3 contains 11 residues. The germline CDR1 and CDR2 sequences are MNHEY and SVGAGI. The CDR3 DNA reads as TGTGCCAGCAGTTATTCAGATACGCAGTATTTT. This codes for CASSYSDTQYF.

V usage is TRBV7-2 and J usage is TRBJ2-1; 9 bases map to TRBD2. Germline CDR1 is SGHTA and CDR2 is FQGNSA. The CDR3 loop spans 15 amino acids. The junction had 8 bases not matched to a gene; V was cut back by 1 base and J by 10 bases. CDR3 nucleotide sequence: TGTGCCAGCAGCTTAGAGGGCGGGAGGGTGATAGAGCAGTTCTTC. This gives the protein CASSLEGGRVIEQFF.

V gene TRBV19 combines with J gene TRBJ2-7; 10 bases align to TRBD1. Germline CDR1 LNHDA, CDR2 SQIVND (reference sequence). The CDR3 is 18 residues long. J gave up 2 bases and V 1 base, and 11 bases lay outside the gene matches. The CDR3 loop is CASSIVLWTGQGTYEQYF. CDR3 DNA: TGTGCCAGTAGTATAGTTCTGTGGACGGGACAGGGGACCTACGAGCAGTACTTC.

This clonotype was picked up a small number of times. This chain connects TRBV20-1 to TRBJ2-3, with D unresolved. Germline assignment: CDR1 DFQATT and CDR2 SNEGSKA (reference sequence). This CDR3 region has 13 residues. V lost 0 bases to trimming and J lost 5 bases, with 9 bases between them. The DNA of the CDR3 is TGCAGTGCTAGAGATGATCCGGAAGATACGCAGTATTTT. Translated, it gives CSARDDPEDTQYF.

The chain joins TRBV7-2 to TRBJ2-1; 7 nucleotides agree with TRBD1. From germline, CDR1 is SGHTA and CDR2 FQGNSA. The CDR3 length is 13 residues. V lost 4 bases and J lost 10; bases outside the gene matches: 7. The CDR3 here is CASSSGQRSEQFF. The CDR3 DNA reads TGTGCCAGCAGCTCGGGACAGCGAAGCGAGCAGTTCTTC.

This clonotype was counted only a few times. This chain uses TRBV6-1 with TRBJ2-3, with unresolved D. CDR1 is MNHNS, CDR2 SASEGT, per germline. Trimming removed 10 bases at V and 4 bases at J, with 9 bases between. This CDR3 is built from 11 residues. CDR3 bases: TGTGCCACCCTAACAGCAGATACGCAGTATTTT. Residues: CATLTADTQYF.

The chain is built from TRBV19 and TRBJ2-3, with D perhaps TRBD1 (6 bases). Trimming left V 6 bases short and J 2 bases short, with 9 bases between. Germline assignment: CDR1 LNHDA and CDR2 SQIVND (reference sequence). The CDR3 runs to 13 residues. CDR3 region: CASRQGYTDTQYF. The CDR3 DNA reads TGTGCCAGTAGACAGGGATACACAGATACGCAGTATTTT.

This chain joins TRBV18 and TRBJ1-3; no reliable D call. V was trimmed by 3 bases and J by 9 bases, leaving 12 bases between them. The CDR3 runs to 13 residues. Germline-derived CDR1 and CDR2 are KGHSH and LQKENI. The CDR3 here is CASSPTSPGTIYF. The CDR3 DNA is TGTGCCAGCTCACCGACGTCGCCAGGCACCATATATTTT.

This chain connects TRBV30 to TRBJ1-2; D gene ambiguous. This CDR3 region has 14 residues. Germline loops: CDR1 GTSNPN, CDR2 SVGIG (reference sequence). V was cut by 0 bases and J by 3 bases, with 11 bases left in between. The CDR3 loop reads CAWSVGSPYYGYTF. CDR3 coding DNA: TGTGCCTGGAGTGTTGGGTCTCCCTACTATGGCTACACCTTC.

The rearrangement joins TRBV30 to TRBJ2-5, with D unclear. This CDR3 has 10 amino acids. The V end lost 2 bases, the J end lost 6 bases, and 4 bases lay between the germline ends. The germline gives CDR1 GTSNPN, CDR2 SVGIG (reference sequence). In DNA form, the CDR3 reads TGTGCCTGGAGTAGTAAGACCCAGTACTTC. Its protein is CAWSSKTQYF.

The chain combines TRBV20-1 with TRBJ2-3, with D hard to call. Per germline, CDR1 DFQATT and CDR2 SNEGSKA (reference sequence). The CDR3 extends over 14 amino acids. V was shortened by 0 bases and J by 2 bases, with 9 bases between the two germline ends. The CDR3 nucleotides read TGCAGTGCTAGAGAAGTGCAACTCACAGATACGCAGTATTTT. Its protein is CSAREVQLTDTQYF.

Only a few counts were recorded for this clonotype. The chain links TRBV5-1 to TRBJ1-1; D remains ambiguous. The germline V and J ends were trimmed by 1 base and 5 bases, with 15 bases remaining between them. The germline V gene has CDR1 SGHRS and CDR2 YFSETQ. The CDR3 sequence is 15 residues long. The chain's CDR3 is CASSLSGNSRTEAFF. CDR3 bases: TGCGCCAGCAGCTTGAGCGGGAACAGTAGGACTGAAGCTTTCTTT.

This chain joins TRBV11-3 and TRBJ2-1; possible D gene TRBD2, 6 bases. Looked up from germline, CDR1 is SGHNT and CDR2 is YENEEA. V lost 5 bases, J lost 2 bases, and 16 bases lay in between. This CDR3 has 16 residues. CDR3 amino acids: CASSPRASAAYNEQFF. As DNA, the CDR3 is TGTGCCAGCAGCCCGCGGGCTAGCGCTGCCTACAATGAGCAGTTCTTC.

CDR3 DNA: TGTGCCAGCAGACCACCCAGACAGGGGGGCAATCAGCCCCAGCATTTT. This translates into CASRPPRQGGNQPQHF. The chain employs TRBV7-2 and TRBJ1-5; 9 bases line up with TRBD1. Per the germline V gene, CDR1 is SGHTA and CDR2 is FQGNSA. Unmatched junction bases numbered 8, after V lost 6 bases and J lost 2 bases. This CDR3 is 16 amino acids long.

V gene TRBV2 combines with J gene TRBJ2-7, with 9 bases aligning to TRBD2. Trimming cost V 3 bases and J 3 bases; bases outside gene matches: 6. The CDR3 spans 15 residues. Germline lookup yields CDR1 SNHLY and CDR2 FYNNEI. The CDR3 DNA sequence: TGTGCCAGCAGTGACCATGGGACTAGCCGCTACGAGCAGTACTTC. Translation gives CASSDHGTSRYEQYF.

This clonotype has a handful of counts. This chain joins TRBV6-1 and TRBJ2-1, with 8 positions matching TRBD2. Germline V gene sequence: CDR1 MNHNS, CDR2 SASEGT. This CDR3 is 15 amino acids long. The trim removed 11 bases at V and 0 bases at J, leaving 9 bases unmatched. CDR3 DNA sequence: TGTGCCGGGGCCGAGCGGGAGTTCTCCTACAATGAGCAGTTCTTC. Amino acids: CAGAEREFSYNEQFF.

On this clonotype: The junction differs from germline at one of its ends, possibly a read error. This chain joins TRBV28 and TRBJ1-3; D gene ambiguous. Germline V lookup: CDR1 MDHEN, CDR2 SYDVKM. The CDR3 has 14 amino acids. In DNA, the CDR3 is TGTGCCAGCAGCCCGGGAGCCGGCCGTGATTCCATAAATTTT. Translation gives CASSPGAGRDSINF.

The rearrangement links TRBV3-1 to TRBJ2-1; 9 nucleotides match TRBD2. This CDR3 comprises 15 residues. The J segment lost 7 bases and the V segment lost 7 bases, leaving 11 bases of the junction unmatched. Germline V lookup: CDR1 LGHDT, CDR2 YNNKEL (reference sequence). CDR3 protein: CASTRGAGGRNEQFF. CDR3 DNA sequence: TGTGCCAGCACCCGGGGAGCGGGAGGTAGGAATGAGCAGTTCTTC.

This chain links TRBV11-2 with TRBJ1-1, with TRBD1 as a possible D gene (6 bases). Germline CDR1 and CDR2: SGHAT and FQNNGV. The CDR3 loop spans 15 amino acids. Deletions cut 0 bases from V and 1 base from J, with 9 bases between. Here the CDR3 DNA reads TGTGCCAGCAGCTTAGAGCGACAGGCGAACACTGAAGCTTTCTTT. This sequence encodes CASSLERQANTEAFF. Full variable domain (remainder filled in from reference TRBV11-2 and TRBJ1-1): EAGVAQSPRYKIIEKRQSVAFWCNPISGHATLYWYQQILGQGPKLLIQFQNNGVVDDSQLPKDRFSAERLKGVDSTLKIQPAKLEDSAVYLCASSLERQANTEAFFGQGTRLTVV.

V usage is TRBV20-1 and J usage is TRBJ1-6; no definite D call. The CDR3 runs 13 residues. Germline-derived CDR1 and CDR2 are DFQATT and SNEGSKA (reference sequence). V shed 7 bases and J shed 0 bases, with 7 bases lying between them. CDR3 nucleotides: TGCAGTGTCCGCAGCTCCTATAATTCACCCCTCCACTTT. As protein: CSVRSSYNSPLHF.

The chain recombines TRBV27 with TRBJ2-1; TRBD2 matches 8 bases. CDR3 size: 15 residues. Germline-derived CDR1 and CDR2 are MNHEY and SMNVEV (reference sequence). Trimming at V came to 3 bases and at J to 2 bases, leaving 3 bases not matched to a gene. CDR3 sequence reads: CASSLTSDPYNEQFF. CDR3 bases: TGTGCCAGCAGTTTGACTAGCGACCCCTACAATGAGCAGTTCTTC.

The gene calls are TRBV5-5 and TRBJ1-6; no firm D call. Trimming took off 4 bases at V and 9 bases at J, with 23 bases between the two ends. In germline, CDR1 is SGHKS, CDR2 YYEKEE (reference sequence). This CDR3 has 17 amino acids. The CDR3 nucleotides are TGTGCCAGCAGCCTAGATAAGAGTGCGGCTTTCGGTTCACCCCTCCACTTT. This translates into CASSLDKSAAFGSPLHF.